The clone carrying this TCR beta chain was found many times. The authors extracted RNA and reverse transcribed it into cDNA as the sequencing template. Here immunoSEQ multiplex PCR was the method, and the copy in TCRdb shows in-frame clones only, minus some. The sample comprises fewer than 200,000 clones, roughly 58% of which are singletons, and around 15% rests with the top ten. This CDR3 is built from 14 residues. From germline, CDR1 is SGHRS and CDR2 YFSETQ. Trimming cost V 1 base and J 6 bases, with 13 bases left between them. Described treatment: oral pan-JAK inhibitor, 5-10 mg twice daily. The data derive from a study of CD8+ T cells in alopecia areata.

V usage is TRBV5-1 and J usage is TRBJ1-2; a weak D match, TRBD1 (6 bases). The receptor's source is a human donor with alopecia areata. Sequences were derived from CD4+ T cells sorted from blood, sampled at week 56, from a patient treated with tofacitinib. CDR3: CASSLRQATDGYTF. The CDR3 DNA is TGCGCCAGCAGCTTGCGACAGGCCACTGATGGCTACACCTTC.